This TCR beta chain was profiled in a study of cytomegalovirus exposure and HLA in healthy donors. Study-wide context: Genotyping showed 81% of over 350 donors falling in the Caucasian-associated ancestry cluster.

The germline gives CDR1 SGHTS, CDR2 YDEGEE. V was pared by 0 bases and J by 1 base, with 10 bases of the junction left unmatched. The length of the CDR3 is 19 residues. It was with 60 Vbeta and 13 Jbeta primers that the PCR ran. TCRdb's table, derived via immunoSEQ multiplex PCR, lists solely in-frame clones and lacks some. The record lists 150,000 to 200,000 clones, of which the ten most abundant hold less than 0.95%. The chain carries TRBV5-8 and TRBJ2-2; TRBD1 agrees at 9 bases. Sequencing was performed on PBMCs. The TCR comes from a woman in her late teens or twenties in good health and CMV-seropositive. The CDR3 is CASSLAAGTGPKNTGELFF. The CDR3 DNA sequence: TGTGCCAGCAGCTTGGCTGCCGGGACAGGGCCCAAGAACACCGGGGAGCTGTTTTTT. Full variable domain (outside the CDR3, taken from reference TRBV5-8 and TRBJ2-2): EAGVTQSPTHLIKTRGQQATLRCSPISGHTSVYWYQQALGLGLQFLLWYDEGEERNRGNFPPRFSGRQFPNYSSELNVNALELEDSALYLCASSLAAGTGPKNTGELFFGEGSRLTVL.